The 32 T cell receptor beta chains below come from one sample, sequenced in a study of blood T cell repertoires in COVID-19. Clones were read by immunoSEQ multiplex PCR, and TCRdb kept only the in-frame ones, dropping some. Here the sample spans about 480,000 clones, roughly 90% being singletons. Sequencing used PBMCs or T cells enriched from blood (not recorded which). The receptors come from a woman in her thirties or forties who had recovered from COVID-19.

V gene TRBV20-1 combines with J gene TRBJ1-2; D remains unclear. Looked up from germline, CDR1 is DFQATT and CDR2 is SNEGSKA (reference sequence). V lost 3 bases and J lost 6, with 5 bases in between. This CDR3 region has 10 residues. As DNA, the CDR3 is TGCAGTGCTAGCTTCGATGGCTACACCTTC. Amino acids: CSASFDGYTF.

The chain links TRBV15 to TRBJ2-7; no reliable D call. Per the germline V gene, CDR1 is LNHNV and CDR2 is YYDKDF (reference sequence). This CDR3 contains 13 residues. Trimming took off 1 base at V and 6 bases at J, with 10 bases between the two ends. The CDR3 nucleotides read TGTGCCACCAGCAGAGTTCGGGTCCCCGAGCAGTACTTC. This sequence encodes CATSRVRVPEQYF.

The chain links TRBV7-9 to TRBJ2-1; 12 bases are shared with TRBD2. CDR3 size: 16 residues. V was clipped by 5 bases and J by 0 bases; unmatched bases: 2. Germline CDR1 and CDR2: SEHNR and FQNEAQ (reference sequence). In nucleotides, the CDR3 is TGTGCCAGCAGCCCGACTAGCGGGGGCTCCTACAATGAGCAGTTCTTC. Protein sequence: CASSPTSGGSYNEQFF. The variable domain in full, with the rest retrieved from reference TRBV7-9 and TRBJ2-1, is DTGVSQNPRHKITKRGQNVTFRCDPISEHNRLYWYRQTLGQGPEFLTYFQNEAQLEKSRLLSDRFSAERPKGSFSTLEIQRTEQGDSAMYLCASSPTSGGSYNEQFFGPGTRLTVL.

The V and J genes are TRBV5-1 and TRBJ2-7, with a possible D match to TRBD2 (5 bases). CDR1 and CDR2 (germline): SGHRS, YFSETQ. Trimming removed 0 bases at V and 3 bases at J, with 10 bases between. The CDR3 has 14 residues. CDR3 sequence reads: CASSLVEGGYEQYF. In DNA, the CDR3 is TGCGCCAGCAGCTTGGTTGAAGGAGGCTACGAGCAGTACTTC.

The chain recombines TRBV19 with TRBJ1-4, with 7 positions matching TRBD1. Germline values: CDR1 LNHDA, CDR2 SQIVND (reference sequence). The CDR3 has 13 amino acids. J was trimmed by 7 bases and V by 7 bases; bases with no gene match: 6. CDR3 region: CASIDRESEKLFF. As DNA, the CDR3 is TGTGCCAGTATTGACAGGGAGAGTGAAAAACTGTTTTTT.

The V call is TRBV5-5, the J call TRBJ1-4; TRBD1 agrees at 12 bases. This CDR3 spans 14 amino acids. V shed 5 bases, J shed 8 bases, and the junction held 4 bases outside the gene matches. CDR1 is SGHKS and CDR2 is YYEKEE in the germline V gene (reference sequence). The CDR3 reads CASRDGTGGEKLFF. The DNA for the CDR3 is TGTGCCAGCAGGGACGGGACAGGGGGCGAAAAACTGTTTTTT.

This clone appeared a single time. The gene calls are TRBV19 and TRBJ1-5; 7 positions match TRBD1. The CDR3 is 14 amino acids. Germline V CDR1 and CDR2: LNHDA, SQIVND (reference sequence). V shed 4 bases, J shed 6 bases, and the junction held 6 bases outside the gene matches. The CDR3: CASSRQGLGQPQHF. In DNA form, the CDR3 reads TGTGCCAGTAGTAGACAGGGACTCGGTCAGCCCCAGCATTTT.

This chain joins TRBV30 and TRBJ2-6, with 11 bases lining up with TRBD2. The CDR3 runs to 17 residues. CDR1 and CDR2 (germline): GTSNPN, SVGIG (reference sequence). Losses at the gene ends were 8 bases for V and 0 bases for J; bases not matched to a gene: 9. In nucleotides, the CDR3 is TGTGCCAGGACCTTAGCGGGAGGGAACTCTGGGGCCAACGTCCTGACTTTC. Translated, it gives CARTLAGGNSGANVLTF.

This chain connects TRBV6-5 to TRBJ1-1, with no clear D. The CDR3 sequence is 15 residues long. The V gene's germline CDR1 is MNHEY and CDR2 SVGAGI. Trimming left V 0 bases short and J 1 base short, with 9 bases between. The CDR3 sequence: CASSYSSTGNTEAFF. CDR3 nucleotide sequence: TGTGCCAGCAGTTACTCGAGTACGGGGAACACTGAAGCTTTCTTT.

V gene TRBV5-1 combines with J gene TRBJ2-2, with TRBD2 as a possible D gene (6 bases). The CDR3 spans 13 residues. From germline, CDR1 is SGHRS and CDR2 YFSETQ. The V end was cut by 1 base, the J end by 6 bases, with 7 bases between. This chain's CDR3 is CASSLRLAGELFF. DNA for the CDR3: TGCGCCAGCAGCTTGAGACTAGCCGGGGAGCTGTTTTTT.

The DNA for the CDR3 is TGTGCCAGCAGTCCACGGGGACAGGGGAGGGAGACCCAGTACTTC. It specifies CASSPRGQGRETQYF. The rearrangement links TRBV27 to TRBJ2-5, with 10 nucleotides matching TRBD1. The germline CDR1 and CDR2 sequences are MNHEY and SMNVEV (reference sequence). This CDR3 spans 15 amino acids. With 5 bases clipped from V and 5 bases from J, the junction kept 8 bases outside the gene matches.

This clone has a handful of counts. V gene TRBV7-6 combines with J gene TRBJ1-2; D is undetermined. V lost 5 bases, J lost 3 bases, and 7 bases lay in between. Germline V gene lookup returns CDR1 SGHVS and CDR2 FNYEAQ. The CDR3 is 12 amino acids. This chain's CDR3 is CASSNRDYGYTF. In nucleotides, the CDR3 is TGTGCCAGCAGCAACCGGGACTATGGCTACACCTTC.

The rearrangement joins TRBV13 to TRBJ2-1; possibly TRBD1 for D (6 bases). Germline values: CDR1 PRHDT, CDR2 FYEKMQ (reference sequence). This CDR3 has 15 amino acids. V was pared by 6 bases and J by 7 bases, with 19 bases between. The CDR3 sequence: CASRIHNRDQNEQFF. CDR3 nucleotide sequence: TGTGCCAGCAGGATCCATAACAGGGATCAGAATGAGCAGTTCTTC.

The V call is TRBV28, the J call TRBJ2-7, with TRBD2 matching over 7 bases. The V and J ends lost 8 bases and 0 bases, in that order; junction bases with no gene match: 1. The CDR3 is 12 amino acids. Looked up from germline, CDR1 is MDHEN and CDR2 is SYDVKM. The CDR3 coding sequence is TGTGCCAGCGGGAGGGCCTCCTACGAGCAGTACTTC. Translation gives CASGRASYEQYF.

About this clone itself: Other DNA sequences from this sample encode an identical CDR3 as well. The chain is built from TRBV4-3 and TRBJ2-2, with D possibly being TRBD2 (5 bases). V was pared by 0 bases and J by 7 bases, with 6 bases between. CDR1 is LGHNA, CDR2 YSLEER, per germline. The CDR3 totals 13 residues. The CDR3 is CASSQDGVGELFF. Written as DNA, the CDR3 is TGCGCCAGCAGCCAAGACGGGGTCGGGGAGCTGTTTTTT.

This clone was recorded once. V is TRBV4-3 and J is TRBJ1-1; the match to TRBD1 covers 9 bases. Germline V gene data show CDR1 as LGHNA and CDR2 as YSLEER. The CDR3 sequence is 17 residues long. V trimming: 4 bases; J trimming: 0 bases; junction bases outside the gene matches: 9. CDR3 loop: CASSPYPGTGMNTEAFF. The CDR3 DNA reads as TGCGCCAGCAGCCCCTACCCGGGGACAGGGATGAACACTGAAGCTTTCTTT.

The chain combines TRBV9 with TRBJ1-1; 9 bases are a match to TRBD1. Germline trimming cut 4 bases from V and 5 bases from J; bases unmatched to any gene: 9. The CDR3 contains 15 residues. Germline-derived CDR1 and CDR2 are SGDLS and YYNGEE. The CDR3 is CASSPPGQGRTEAFF. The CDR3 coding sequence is TGTGCCAGCAGCCCCCCGGGACAGGGAAGGACTGAAGCTTTCTTT.

CDR3 sequence (DNA): TGTGCCAGCAGTTACACGTTGACAGGGCTCTATGGCTACACCTTC. Its translation is CASSYTLTGLYGYTF. The chain is built from TRBV6-2 or TRBV6-3 and TRBJ1-2; 7 bases are shared with TRBD1. In germline, CDR1 is MNHEY, CDR2 SVGEGT. The CDR3 runs to 15 residues. Trimming took 2 bases from V and 4 from J; bases not matched to a gene: 7.

CDR3 protein: CASSPVLAGDEQFF. In nucleotides, the CDR3 is TGTGCCAGCTCACCAGTACTAGCGGGAGATGAGCAGTTCTTC. The chain links TRBV18 to TRBJ2-1; TRBD2 matches 11 bases. There are 14 residues in the CDR3. V gave up 2 bases and J gave up 8 bases; unmatched junction bases: 2. CDR1 is KGHSH and CDR2 is LQKENI in the germline V gene.

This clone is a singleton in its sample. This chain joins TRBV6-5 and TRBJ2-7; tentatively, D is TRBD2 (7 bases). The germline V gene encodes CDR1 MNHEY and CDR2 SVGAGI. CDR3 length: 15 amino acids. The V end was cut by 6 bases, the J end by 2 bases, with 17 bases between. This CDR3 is CASREEGGFPYEQYF. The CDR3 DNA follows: TGTGCCAGCAGAGAGGAGGGGGGGTTTCCCTACGAGCAGTACTTC.

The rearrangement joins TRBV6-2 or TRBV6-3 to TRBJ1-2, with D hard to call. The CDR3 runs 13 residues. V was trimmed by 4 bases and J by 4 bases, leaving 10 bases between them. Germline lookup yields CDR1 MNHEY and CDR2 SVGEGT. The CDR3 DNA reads TGTGCCAGCAGTTCCACAGAACCCTATGGCTACACCTTC. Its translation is CASSSTEPYGYTF.

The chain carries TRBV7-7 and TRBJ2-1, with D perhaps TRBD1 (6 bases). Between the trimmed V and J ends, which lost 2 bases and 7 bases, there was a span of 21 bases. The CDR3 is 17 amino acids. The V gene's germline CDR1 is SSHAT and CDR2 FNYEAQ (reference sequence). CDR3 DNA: TGTGCCAGCAGCTTAAGGTTTAGGGCGGGCCAGGGGAATGAGCAGTTCTTC. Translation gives CASSLRFRAGQGNEQFF.

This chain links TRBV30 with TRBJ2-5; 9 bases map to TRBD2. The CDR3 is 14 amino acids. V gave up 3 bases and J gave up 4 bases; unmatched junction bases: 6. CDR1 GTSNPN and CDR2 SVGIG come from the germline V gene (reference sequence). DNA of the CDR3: TGTGCCTGGAGAAGGGCGGGAGGGATAGAGACCCAGTACTTC. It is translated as CAWRRAGGIETQYF.

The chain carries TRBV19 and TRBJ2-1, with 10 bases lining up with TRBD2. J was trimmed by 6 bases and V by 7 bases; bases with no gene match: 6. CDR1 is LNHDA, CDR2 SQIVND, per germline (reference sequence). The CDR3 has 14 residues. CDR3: CASTSGLATNEQFF. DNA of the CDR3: TGTGCCAGTACCTCGGGACTAGCGACCAATGAGCAGTTCTTC.

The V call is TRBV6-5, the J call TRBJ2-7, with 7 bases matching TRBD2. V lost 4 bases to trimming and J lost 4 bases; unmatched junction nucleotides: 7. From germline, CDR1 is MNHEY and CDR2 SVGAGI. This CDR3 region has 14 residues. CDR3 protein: CASSSLLAPYEQYF. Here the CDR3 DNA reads TGTGCCAGCAGTTCCCTACTAGCGCCATACGAGCAGTACTTC.

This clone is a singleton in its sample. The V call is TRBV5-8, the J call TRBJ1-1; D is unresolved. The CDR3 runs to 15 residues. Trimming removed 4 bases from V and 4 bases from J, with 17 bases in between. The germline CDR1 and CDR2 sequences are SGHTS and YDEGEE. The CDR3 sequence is CASSPRPVRGTEAFF. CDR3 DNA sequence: TGTGCCAGCAGCCCCAGGCCAGTACGGGGCACTGAAGCTTTCTTT.

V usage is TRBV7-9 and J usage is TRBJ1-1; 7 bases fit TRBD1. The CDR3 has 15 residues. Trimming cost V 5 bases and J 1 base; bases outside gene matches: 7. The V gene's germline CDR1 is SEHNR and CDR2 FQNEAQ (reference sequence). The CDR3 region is CASSKDRVGNTEAFF. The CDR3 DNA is TGTGCCAGCAGCAAAGACAGGGTTGGGAACACTGAAGCTTTCTTT.

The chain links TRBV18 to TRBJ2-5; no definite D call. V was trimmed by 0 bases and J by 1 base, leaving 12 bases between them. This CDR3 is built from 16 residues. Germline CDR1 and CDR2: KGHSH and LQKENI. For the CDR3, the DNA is TGTGCCAGCTCACCACCCGGCGGTCTACCCCAAGAGACCCAGTACTTC. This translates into CASSPPGGLPQETQYF.

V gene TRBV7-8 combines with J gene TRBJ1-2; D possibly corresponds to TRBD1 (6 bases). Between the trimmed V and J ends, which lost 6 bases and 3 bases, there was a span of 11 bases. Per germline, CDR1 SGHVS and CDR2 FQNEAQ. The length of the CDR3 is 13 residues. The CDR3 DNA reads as TGTGCCAGCAGACACAGGGATTACTATGGCTACACCTTC. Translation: CASRHRDYYGYTF.

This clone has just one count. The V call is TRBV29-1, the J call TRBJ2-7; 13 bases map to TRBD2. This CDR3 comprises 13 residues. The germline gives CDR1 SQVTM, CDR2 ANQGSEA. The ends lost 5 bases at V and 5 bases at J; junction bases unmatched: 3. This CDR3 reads CSVRTSGSNEQYF. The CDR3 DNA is TGCAGCGTTCGGACTAGCGGGAGTAACGAGCAGTACTTC.

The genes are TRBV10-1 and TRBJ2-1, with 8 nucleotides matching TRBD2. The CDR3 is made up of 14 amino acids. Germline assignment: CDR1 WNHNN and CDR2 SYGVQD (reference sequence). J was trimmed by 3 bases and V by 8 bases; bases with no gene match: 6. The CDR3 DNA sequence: TGCGCCAGCGCGAGCGGGAGTTTCTACAATGAGCAGTTCTTC. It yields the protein CASASGSFYNEQFF.

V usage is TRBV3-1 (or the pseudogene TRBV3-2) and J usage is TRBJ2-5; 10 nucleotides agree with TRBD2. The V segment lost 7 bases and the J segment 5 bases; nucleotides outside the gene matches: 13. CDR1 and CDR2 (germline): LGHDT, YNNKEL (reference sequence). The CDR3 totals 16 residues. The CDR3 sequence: CASTQPLAGDRETQYF. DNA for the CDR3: TGTGCCAGCACTCAACCCCTAGCGGGAGACCGCGAGACCCAGTACTTC.